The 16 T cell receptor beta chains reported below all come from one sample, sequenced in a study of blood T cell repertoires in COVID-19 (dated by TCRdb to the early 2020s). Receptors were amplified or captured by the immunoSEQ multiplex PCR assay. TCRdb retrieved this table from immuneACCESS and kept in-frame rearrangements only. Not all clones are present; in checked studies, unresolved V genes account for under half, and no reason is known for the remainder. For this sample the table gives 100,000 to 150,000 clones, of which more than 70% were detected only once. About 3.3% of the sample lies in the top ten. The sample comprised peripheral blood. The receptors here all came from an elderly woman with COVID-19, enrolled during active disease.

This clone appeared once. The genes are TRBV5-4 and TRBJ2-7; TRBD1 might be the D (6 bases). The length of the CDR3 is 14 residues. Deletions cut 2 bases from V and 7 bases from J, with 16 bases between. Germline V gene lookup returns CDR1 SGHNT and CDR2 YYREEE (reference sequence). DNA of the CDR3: TGTGCCAGCAGCTTAGAGGGGACAACGGGAGAGCAGTACTTC. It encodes CASSLEGTTGEQYF.

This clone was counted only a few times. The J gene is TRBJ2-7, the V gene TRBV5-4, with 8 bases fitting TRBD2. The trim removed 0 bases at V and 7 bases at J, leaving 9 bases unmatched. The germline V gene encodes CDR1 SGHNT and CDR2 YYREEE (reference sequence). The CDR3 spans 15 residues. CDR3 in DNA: TGTGCCAGCAGCTTGGAGGCGACTAGCGTGGAAGAGCAGTACTTC. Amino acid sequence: CASSLEATSVEEQYF.

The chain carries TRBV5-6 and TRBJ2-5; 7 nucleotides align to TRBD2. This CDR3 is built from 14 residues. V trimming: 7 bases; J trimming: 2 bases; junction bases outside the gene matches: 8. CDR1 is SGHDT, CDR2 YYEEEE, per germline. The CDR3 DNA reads TGTGCCAGCCGCAGCGGGAACCCTCAAGAGACCCAGTACTTC. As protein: CASRSGNPQETQYF.

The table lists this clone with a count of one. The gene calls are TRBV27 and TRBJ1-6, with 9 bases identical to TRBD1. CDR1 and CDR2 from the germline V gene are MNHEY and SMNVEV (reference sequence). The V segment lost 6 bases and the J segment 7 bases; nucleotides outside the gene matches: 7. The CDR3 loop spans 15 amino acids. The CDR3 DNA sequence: TGTGCCAGCAGAGGGGGGGGGACAGGGAATTCACCCCTCCACTTT. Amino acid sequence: CASRGGGTGNSPLHF.

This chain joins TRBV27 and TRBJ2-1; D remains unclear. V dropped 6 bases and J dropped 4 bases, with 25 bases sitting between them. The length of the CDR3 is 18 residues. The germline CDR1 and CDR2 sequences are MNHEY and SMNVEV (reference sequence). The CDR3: CASSVRHHIPHIYNEQFF. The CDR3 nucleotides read TGTGCCAGCAGCGTGCGGCATCACATACCACACATATACAATGAGCAGTTCTTC.

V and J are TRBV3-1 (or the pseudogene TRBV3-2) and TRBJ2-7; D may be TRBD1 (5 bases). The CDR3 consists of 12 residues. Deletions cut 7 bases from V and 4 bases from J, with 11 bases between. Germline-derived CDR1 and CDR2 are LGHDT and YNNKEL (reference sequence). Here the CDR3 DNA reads TGTGCCAGCACCAGTAGGGGTTACGAGCAGTACTTC. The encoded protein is CASTSRGYEQYF.

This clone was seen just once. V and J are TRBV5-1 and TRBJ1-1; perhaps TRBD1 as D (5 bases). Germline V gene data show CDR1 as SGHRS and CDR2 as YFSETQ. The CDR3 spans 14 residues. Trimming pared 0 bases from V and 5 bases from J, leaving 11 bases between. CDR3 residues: CASSLEAGRTEAFF. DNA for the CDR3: TGCGCCAGCAGCTTGGAAGCGGGACGGACTGAAGCTTTCTTT.

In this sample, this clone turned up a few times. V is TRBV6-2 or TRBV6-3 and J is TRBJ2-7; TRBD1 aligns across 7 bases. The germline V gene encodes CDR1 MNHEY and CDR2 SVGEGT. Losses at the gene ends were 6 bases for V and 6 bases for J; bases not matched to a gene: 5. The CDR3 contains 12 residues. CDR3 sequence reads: CASSSTGTEQYF. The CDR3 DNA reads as TGTGCCAGCAGCTCGACAGGGACCGAGCAGTACTTC.

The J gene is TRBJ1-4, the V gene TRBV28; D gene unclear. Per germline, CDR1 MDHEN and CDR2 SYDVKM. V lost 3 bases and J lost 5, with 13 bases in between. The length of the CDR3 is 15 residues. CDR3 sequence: CASSFFGRRNEKLFF. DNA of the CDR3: TGTGCCAGCAGTTTCTTCGGAAGGAGGAATGAAAAACTGTTTTTT.

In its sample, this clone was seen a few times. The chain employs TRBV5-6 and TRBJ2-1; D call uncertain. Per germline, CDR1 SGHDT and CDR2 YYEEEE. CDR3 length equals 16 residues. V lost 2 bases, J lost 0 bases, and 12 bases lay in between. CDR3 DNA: TGTGCCAGCAGCTTAGGAGCGACGGGCTCCTACAATGAGCAGTTCTTC. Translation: CASSLGATGSYNEQFF.

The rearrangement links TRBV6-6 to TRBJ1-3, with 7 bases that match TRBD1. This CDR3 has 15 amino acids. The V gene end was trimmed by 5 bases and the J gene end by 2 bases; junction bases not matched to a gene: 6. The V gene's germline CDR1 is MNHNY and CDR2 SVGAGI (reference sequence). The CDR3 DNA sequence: TGTGCCAGCAGTCCTCAGGGGGACCCTGGAAACACCATATATTTT. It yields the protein CASSPQGDPGNTIYF.

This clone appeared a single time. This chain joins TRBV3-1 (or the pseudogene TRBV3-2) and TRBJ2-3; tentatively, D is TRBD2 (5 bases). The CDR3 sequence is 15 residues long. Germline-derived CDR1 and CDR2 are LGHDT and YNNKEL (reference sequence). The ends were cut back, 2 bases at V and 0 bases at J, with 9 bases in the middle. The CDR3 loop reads CASSQRQRSTDTQYF. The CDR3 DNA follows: TGTGCCAGCAGCCAACGGCAGCGGAGCACAGATACGCAGTATTTT.

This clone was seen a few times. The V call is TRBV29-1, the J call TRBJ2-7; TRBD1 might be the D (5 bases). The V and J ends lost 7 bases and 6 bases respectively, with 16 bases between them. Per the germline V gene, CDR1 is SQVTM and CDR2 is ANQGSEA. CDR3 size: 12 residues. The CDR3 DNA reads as TGCAGCGCCGATACTGACAGCACCGAGCAGTACTTC. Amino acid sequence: CSADTDSTEQYF.

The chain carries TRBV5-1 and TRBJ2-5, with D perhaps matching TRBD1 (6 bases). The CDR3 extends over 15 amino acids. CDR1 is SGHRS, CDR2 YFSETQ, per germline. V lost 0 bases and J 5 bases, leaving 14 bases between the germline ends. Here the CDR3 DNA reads TGCGCCAGCAGCTTGGTGTTTGGGGGCGCGGAGACCCAGTACTTC. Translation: CASSLVFGGAETQYF.

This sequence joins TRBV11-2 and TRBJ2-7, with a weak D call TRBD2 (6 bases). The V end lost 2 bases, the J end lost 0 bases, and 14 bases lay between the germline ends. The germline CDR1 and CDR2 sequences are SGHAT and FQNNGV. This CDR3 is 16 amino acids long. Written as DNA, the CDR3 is TGTGCCAGCAGCTTACTCAGCGGGCCGAGCTCCTACGAGCAGTACTTC. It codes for CASSLLSGPSSYEQYF.

The CDR3 sequence is CASSFRQFNTEAFF. The CDR3 DNA reads TGTGCCAGCAGCTTTCGACAGTTTAACACTGAAGCTTTCTTT. The V call is TRBV5-5, the J call TRBJ1-1, with D possibly TRBD1 on 5 matching bases. Germline V CDR1 and CDR2: SGHKS, YYEKEE (reference sequence). The CDR3 has 14 residues. Trimming stripped 2 bases from V and 2 bases from J, with 10 bases between.